The 7 T cell receptor beta chains below come from one sample, sequenced in a study of T-cell memory formation after mild COVID-19 (dated by TCRdb to about 2021). The library came from 5' RACE. The reads were generated on an Illumina NovaSeq 6000. In-frame beta chains were kept once TCRdb had trimmed the public reads at Q25 with fastp and called clones with MiXCR. Every distinct CDR3 protein forms one entry, paired with its most common genes and DNA. The sample data list just under 350,000 distinct CDR3 sequences, and roughly 13% of these were observed just once. The top ten clones comprise around a fifth of the sample. The source material was PBMCs or a T cell subset sorted from them (not recorded which). The origin of the receptors is a young man who had mild COVID-19 (a few samples of this study predate the infection). The sample titles of this study are shuffled in the database, so cell type and time point are left out; the donor was told from shared clones.

The CDR3 nucleotides are TGCAGCGTGAGACTAGCGGGGCAAAACACCGGGGAGCTGTTTTTT. As protein: CSVRLAGQNTGELFF. This chain connects TRBV29-1 to TRBJ2-2; 11 bases match TRBD2. The germline gives CDR1 SQVTM, CDR2 ANQGSEA. This CDR3 has 15 residues. V shed 6 bases and J 2 bases; nucleotides not matched to a gene: 5.

This clonotype has only a few counts. The chain joins TRBV6-5 to TRBJ1-1; a weak D match, TRBD1 (5 bases). The CDR3 is 14 residues long. Germline V gene sequence: CDR1 MNHEY, CDR2 SVGAGI. Trimming stripped 2 bases from V and 1 base from J, with 8 bases between. Here the CDR3 reads CASSYLGGNTEAFF. Here the CDR3 DNA reads TGTGCCAGCAGTTACCTCGGGGGGAACACTGAAGCTTTCTTT.

Ten or more counts support this clonotype. The chain joins TRBV7-9 to TRBJ2-5, with D perhaps matching TRBD2 (5 bases). CDR1 is SEHNR and CDR2 is FQNEAQ in the germline V gene (reference sequence). The length of the CDR3 is 13 residues. The germline V and J ends were trimmed by 8 bases and 5 bases, with 15 bases remaining between them. CDR3 in DNA: TGTGCCAGCCGCCGTCCCGGGGAGGAGACCCAGTACTTC. This sequence encodes CASRRPGEETQYF.

The chain uses TRBV30 and TRBJ2-7; TRBD1 matches at 7 bases. Losses at the gene ends were 3 bases for V and 6 bases for J; bases not matched to a gene: 14. Germline-derived CDR1 and CDR2 are GTSNPN and SVGIG (reference sequence). The CDR3 consists of 15 residues. The CDR3 DNA follows: TGTGCCTGGAGCACCGGACAGGCCGTCGCCTCCGAGCAGTACTTC. It yields the protein CAWSTGQAVASEQYF.

This clonotype was recorded at least ten times. This chain joins TRBV7-7 and TRBJ2-1; 9 nucleotides agree with TRBD2. The CDR3 loop spans 16 amino acids. Germline V gene data show CDR1 as SSHAT and CDR2 as FNYEAQ (reference sequence). Losses at the gene ends were 1 base for V and 4 bases for J; bases not matched to a gene: 5. The CDR3 DNA follows: TGTGCCAGCAGCTTAGAGGCGAGCGGGGGGTACAATGAGCAGTTCTTC. It specifies CASSLEASGGYNEQFF. Full variable domain (rest looked up from reference TRBV7-7 and TRBJ2-1): GAGVSQSPRYKVTKRGQDVTLRCDPISSHATLYWYQQALGQGPEFLTYFNYEAQPDKSGLPSDRFSAERPEGSISTLTIQRTEQRDSAMYRCASSLEASGGYNEQFFGPGTRLTVL.

The table lists this clonotype with many counts. V is TRBV7-2 and J is TRBJ1-2; D is undetermined. Germline-derived CDR1 and CDR2 are SGHTA and FQGNSA. CDR3 length: 14 amino acids. V lost 1 base to trimming and J lost 8 bases, with 14 bases between them. CDR3 sequence (DNA): TGTGCCAGCAGCTTAGGGAGCCCTCTAGGAGGCTACACCTTC. Its protein is CASSLGSPLGGYTF.

This clonotype showed up many times. The chain combines TRBV7-6 with TRBJ2-6; D is perhaps TRBD2 (5 bases). Trimming pared 3 bases from V and 0 bases from J, leaving 6 bases between. The germline CDR1 and CDR2 sequences are SGHVS and FNYEAQ. This CDR3 is built from 15 residues. CDR3 nucleotide sequence: TGTGCCAGCAGCTTGGGGAGCTCTGGGGCCAACGTCCTGACTTTC. Protein product: CASSLGSSGANVLTF.